This T cell receptor beta chain was sequenced in a study of blood T cells in healthy people across ages. A second PCR of roughly 7 to 11 cycles used a sample-barcoded 5' primer and a J-beta primer mix. TCRdb analysed the 5' RACE reads with MiXCR anew, one entry per CDR3 protein. The table lists more than 450,000 distinct CDR3 sequences, roughly a quarter of them singletons. The CDR3 is 16 amino acids. CDR1 SEHNR and CDR2 FQNEAQ come from the germline V gene (reference sequence). The same specimen was also included in a second study, on T cells of mothers and their children. That source adds: TCR recombination output is shaped by thymic selection similarly in related and unrelated pairs.

The sample was blood. This TCR came from a boy younger than 10 in good health. The chain combines TRBV7-9 with TRBJ2-5; the match to TRBD2 covers 13 bases. The end of the DNA aligns better with TRBJ2-1, so the J call may be wrong. Here the CDR3 reads CASSPTGTSGDNEQFF. CDR3 nucleotide sequence: TGTGCCAGCAGCCCAACCGGGACTAGCGGGGACAATGAGCAGTTCTTC.